Listed below are T cell receptor beta chains from one sample, sequenced in a study of technical replicates of blood from a few donors. TCRdb's copy holds only in-frame clones and misses some; the assay was immunoSEQ multiplex PCR. The data show 90,000 to 100,000 clones, about 96% seen once. Sequencing was performed on T cells isolated from PBMCs. The receptors originated from a human donor in good health. Each CDR3 is given with its conserved first and last residue. A D gene is named only where the DNA matches it firmly. The size field is filled for only some rows; it gives once, few, many or a size class.

TRBV28	TRBD1	.	TRBJ1-5	CASIPLRDRVNQPQHF	TGTGCCAGCATTCCGCTCCGGGACAGGGTCAATCAGCCCCAGCATTTT
TRBV28	TRBD1	.	TRBJ2-1	CASRQGGGRHRRDEQFF	TGTGCCAGCAGACAAGGGGGCGGGCGGCACCGACGGGATGAGCAGTTCTTC
TRBV2	.	once	TRBJ1-1	CASSEKRDIAFF	TGTGCCAGCAGTGAGAAACGGGATATCGCTTTCTTT
TRBV29-1	TRBD1	.	TRBJ2-7	CSVGDRPHEQYF	TGCAGCGTTGGGGACAGACCTCACGAGCAGTACTTC
TRBV5-1	TRBD1	.	TRBJ1-5	CASSRTGEGQPQHF	TGCGCCAGCAGCCGGACAGGGGAGGGACAGCCCCAGCATTTT
TRBV7-9	.	.	TRBJ1-4	CASSTRQEKLFF	TGTGCCAGCAGCACCCGACAGGAAAAACTGTTTTTT
TRBV28	.	.	TRBJ2-7	CASSFFSMILGEAGTYEQYF	TGTGCCAGCAGTTTTTTTTCAATGATATTGGGGGAGGCCGGTACCTACGAGCAGTACTTC
TRBV7-3	TRBD2	.	TRBJ2-5	CASSLGRAETQYF	TGTGCCAGCAGCTTAGGGAGGGCGGAGACCCAGTACTTC
TRBV7-3	TRBD2	.	TRBJ2-2	CASSGPNTGELFF	TGTGCCTCTAGCGGGCCGAACACCGGGGAGCTGTTTTTT
TRBV13	TRBD1	once	TRBJ1-5	CASSDSRQGGSQPQHF	TGTGCCAGCAGCGACTCAAGACAGGGAGGAAGTCAGCCCCAGCATTTT
TRBV11-2	TRBD2	.	TRBJ2-7	CASSLEGLAGNYEQYF	TGTGCCAGCAGCTTAGAGGGACTAGCGGGGAACTACGAGCAGTACTTC